The 30 T cell receptor beta chains listed next were all sequenced from one sample in a study of shared clonotypes between healthy human individuals. TCRdb's table, derived via immunoSEQ multiplex PCR, lists solely in-frame clones and lacks some. This sample carries fewer than 550,000 clones, nearly 80% of them seen once, and the ten largest clones take around 13%. Sample: PBMCs. These receptors came from a woman in her 40s in good health. Some clones in this sample may be carry-over from other donors' samples.

This chain connects TRBV7-6 to TRBJ2-2; TRBD1 is a possible D gene (6 bases). The CDR3 is 16 amino acids. V gave up 6 bases and J gave up 0 bases, with 14 bases separating them. Germline CDR1 is SGHVS and CDR2 is FNYEAQ. The CDR3 spells CASRLLGGSNTGELFF. CDR3 coding DNA: TGTGCCAGCAGACTTCTAGGGGGTTCGAACACCGGGGAGCTGTTTTTT.

In this sample, this clone turned up once. This chain links TRBV7-2 with TRBJ1-5; D ambiguous. The CDR3 runs to 15 residues. Germline CDR1 and CDR2: SGHTA and FQGNSA. The V end was cut by 2 bases, the J end by 2 bases, with 10 bases between. This chain's CDR3 is CASSLRTGGNQPQHF. The DNA of the CDR3 is TGTGCCAGCAGCTTACGGACCGGAGGCAATCAGCCCCAGCATTTT. Using reference TRBV7-2 and TRBJ1-5 for the parts outside the CDR3, the full variable domain is GAGVSQSPSNKVTEKGKDVELRCDPISGHTALYWYRQSLGQGLEFLIYFQGNSAPDKSGLPSDRFSAERTGGSVSTLTIQRTQQEDSAVYLCASSLRTGGNQPQHFGDGTRLSIL.

This chain uses TRBV28 with TRBJ2-1; a possible D gene is TRBD2 (5 bases). The CDR3 runs 16 residues. CDR1 is MDHEN and CDR2 is SYDVKM in the germline V gene. Deletions cut 4 bases from V and 3 bases from J, with 16 bases between. CDR3 loop: CASSSPAGRSYNEQFF. The CDR3 DNA is TGTGCCAGCAGTTCCCCGGCGGGTAGGAGCTACAATGAGCAGTTCTTC.

Concerning this clone: This sample also contains other DNA sequences that code for the same CDR3. J is TRBJ2-5 and V is TRBV7-2; D is unclear. This CDR3 is 12 amino acids long. With 1 base removed from V and 5 bases from J, the gap between germline ends came to 5 bases. Germline-derived CDR1 and CDR2 are SGHTA and FQGNSA. CDR3 amino acids: CASSLGRETQYF. The CDR3 bases are TGTGCCAGCAGCTTAGGCAGGGAGACCCAGTACTTC. Based on the CDR3 plus reference TRBV7-2 and TRBJ2-5, the full variable domain is GAGVSQSPSNKVTEKGKDVELRCDPISGHTALYWYRQSLGQGLEFLIYFQGNSAPDKSGLPSDRFSAERTGGSVSTLTIQRTQQEDSAVYLCASSLGRETQYFGPGTRLLVL.

This chain joins TRBV6-1 and TRBJ1-1; 9 bases fit TRBD1. With 6 bases clipped from V and 5 bases from J, the junction kept 7 bases outside the gene matches. In germline, CDR1 is MNHNS, CDR2 SASEGT. The CDR3 length is 14 residues. For the CDR3, the DNA is TGTGCCAGCAGCGATTTTGACAGGGGGACTGAAGCTTTCTTT. Translation gives CASSDFDRGTEAFF.

The V gene is TRBV27, the J gene TRBJ1-1; TRBD1 might be the D (5 bases). This CDR3 has 12 amino acids. V was shortened by 9 bases and J by 1 base, with 9 bases between the two germline ends. CDR1 and CDR2 from the germline V gene are MNHEY and SMNVEV (reference sequence). This CDR3 reads CARGGGNTEAFF. CDR3 bases: TGTGCCAGGGGGGGTGGGAACACTGAAGCTTTCTTT.

The V gene is TRBV30, the J gene TRBJ2-5; the D is unclear. The end of the DNA is better explained by TRBJ2-7, so the J call may be wrong. Germline-derived CDR1 and CDR2 are GTSNPN and SVGIG (reference sequence). This CDR3 is 11 amino acids long. The CDR3 coding sequence is TGTGCCTGGTCGCGGTCCTACGAGCAGTACTTC. It codes for CAWSRSYEQYF.

The chain couples TRBV5-4 to TRBJ2-3; the D is unclear. Germline values: CDR1 SGHNT, CDR2 YYREEE (reference sequence). V was shortened by 1 base and J by 6 bases, with 12 bases between the two germline ends. CDR3 length: 14 amino acids. This chain's CDR3 is CASSLSKRPDTQYF. The CDR3 nucleotides read TGTGCCAGCAGCTTGTCCAAACGGCCGGATACGCAGTATTTT. Together with reference TRBV5-4 and TRBJ2-3, the CDR3 gives the full variable domain: ETGVTQSPTHLIKTRGQQVTLRCSSQSGHNTVSWYQQALGQGPQFIFQYYREEENGRGNFPPRFSGLQFPNYSSELNVNALELDDSALYLCASSLSKRPDTQYFGPGTRLTVL.

The rearrangement uses TRBV13 and TRBJ1-1; the match to TRBD1 covers 7 bases. V lost 5 bases, J lost 6 bases, and 6 bases stayed unmatched. Germline V gene sequence: CDR1 PRHDT, CDR2 FYEKMQ (reference sequence). This CDR3 comprises 13 residues. The CDR3 loop reads CASSRRGGPEAFF. CDR3 coding DNA: TGTGCCAGCAGCCGCAGGGGGGGCCCTGAAGCTTTCTTT.

CDR3: CASSPSGLAGGLPDTQYF. In DNA, the CDR3 is TGTGCCAGCTCACCGTCGGGACTAGCGGGAGGGCTCCCAGATACGCAGTATTTT. The J gene is TRBJ2-3, the V gene TRBV18, with 16 nucleotides matching TRBD2. The germline V gene has CDR1 KGHSH and CDR2 LQKENI. J lost 4 bases, V lost 3 bases, and 7 bases had no gene match. The CDR3 length is 18 residues.

This clone has a single count. This sequence joins TRBV4-1 and TRBJ2-6; 9 bases map to TRBD1. The CDR3 is 19 residues long. CDR1 and CDR2 (germline): MGHRA, YSYEKL. J gave up 0 bases and V 0 bases, and 6 bases lay outside the gene matches. The CDR3 nucleotides read TGCGCCAGCAGCCAAGAACCGGGACAGGGTCCCTCTGGGGCCAACGTCCTGACTTTC. It encodes CASSQEPGQGPSGANVLTF.

This clone was counted ten times or more. V and J are TRBV6-1 and TRBJ2-7, with 8 bases fitting TRBD2. The V segment lost 8 bases and the J segment 3 bases; nucleotides outside the gene matches: 6. Germline-derived CDR1 and CDR2 are MNHNS and SASEGT. The CDR3 covers 13 residues. The CDR3 protein is CASQAGEYYEQYF. The CDR3 bases are TGTGCCAGCCAAGCGGGAGAGTACTACGAGCAGTACTTC.

The gene calls are TRBV2 and TRBJ2-7, with D perhaps given as TRBD1 or TRBD2 (6 bases each). The CDR3 is 15 amino acids. Germline values: CDR1 SNHLY, CDR2 FYNNEI. V shed 1 base and J shed 0 bases, with 10 bases lying between them. As DNA, the CDR3 is TGTGCCAGCAGTGAAGGCAGGGGAGGCTCCTACGAGCAGTACTTC. Its protein is CASSEGRGGSYEQYF.

This clone showed up just a few times. The CDR3 bases are TGTGCCAGCAGCCAGACTAGCGGGAGCAACACCGGGGAGCTGTTTTTT. Its protein is CASSQTSGSNTGELFF. V is TRBV11-3 and J is TRBJ2-2, with 12 bases that match TRBD2. Per germline, CDR1 SGHNT and CDR2 YENEEA. V lost 5 bases and J lost 2; bases outside the gene matches: 3. This CDR3 is built from 16 residues.

This chain joins TRBV27 and TRBJ2-1; 9 nucleotides match TRBD2. Germline V gene data show CDR1 as MNHEY and CDR2 as SMNVEV (reference sequence). The ends lost 3 bases at V and 8 bases at J; junction bases unmatched: 11. The CDR3 is made up of 16 amino acids. The DNA of the CDR3 is TGTGCCAGCAGTTTGACTCCGCTAGCGGGATTCCATGAGCAGTTCTTC. Translation: CASSLTPLAGFHEQFF.

The chain combines TRBV25-1 with TRBJ2-3, with 11 bases aligning to TRBD2. CDR3 length equals 16 residues. V shed 3 bases and J 0 bases; nucleotides not matched to a gene: 2. The germline V gene has CDR1 MGHDK and CDR2 SYGVNS. CDR3 sequence (DNA): TGTGCCAGCAGTGAGACTAGCGGGATCAGCACAGATACGCAGTATTTT. It is translated as CASSETSGISTDTQYF.

CDR3 region: CASSSPGLGRDTQYF. Written as DNA, the CDR3 is TGTGCCAGCAGCTCCCCGGGACTGGGTCGAGATACGCAGTATTTT. The rearrangement uses TRBV7-2 and TRBJ2-3; a weak D match, TRBD2 (6 bases). The CDR3 spans 15 residues. Germline V gene data show CDR1 as SGHTA and CDR2 as FQGNSA. Trimming cost V 4 bases and J 5 bases, with 16 bases left between them.

This clone was seen many times. V usage is TRBV28 and J usage is TRBJ1-4; D may be TRBD1 (6 bases). This CDR3 spans 14 amino acids. CDR1 and CDR2 from the germline V gene are MDHEN and SYDVKM. Trimming took 8 bases from V and 8 from J, leaving 18 bases between them. DNA of the CDR3: TGTGCCAGCTGTAAACAGGGAAGACAGGAAAAACTGTTTTTT. This codes for CASCKQGRQEKLFF.

The rearrangement links TRBV5-4 to TRBJ1-4; the match to TRBD1 covers 7 bases. CDR1 is SGHNT and CDR2 is YYREEE in the germline V gene (reference sequence). The CDR3 length is 14 residues. The ends lost 2 bases at V and 7 bases at J; junction bases unmatched: 5. This CDR3 reads CASSLTGVTEKLFF. For the CDR3, the DNA is TGTGCCAGCAGCTTAACAGGGGTTACTGAAAAACTGTTTTTT.

This chain uses TRBV4-1 with TRBJ1-1; D unresolved. Germline values: CDR1 MGHRA, CDR2 YSYEKL. This CDR3 spans 13 amino acids. Trimming pared 5 bases from V and 6 bases from J, leaving 13 bases between. The CDR3, as DNA: TGCGCCAGCAGCATAACATCCACCGCTGAAGCTTTCTTT. Protein product: CASSITSTAEAFF.

This chain connects TRBV6-5 to TRBJ2-5; possible D gene TRBD1, 5 bases. The CDR3 covers 14 residues. V lost 5 bases and J 1 base, leaving 11 bases between the germline ends. CDR1 is MNHEY and CDR2 is SVGAGI in the germline V gene. In nucleotides, the CDR3 is TGTGCCAGCAGTCGGACACAAAGCCAAGAGACCCAGTACTTC. Protein: CASSRTQSQETQYF.

The chain couples TRBV28 to TRBJ1-2; D is possibly TRBD1 (5 bases). In germline, CDR1 is MDHEN, CDR2 SYDVKM. V was clipped by 4 bases and J by 0 bases, with 9 bases between them. The CDR3 covers 14 residues. CDR3 DNA: TGTGCCAGCAGTTCGGGACCAGCTAACTATGGCTACACCTTC. It yields the protein CASSSGPANYGYTF.

V and J are TRBV29-1 and TRBJ2-1; 11 bases are a match to TRBD2. The germline CDR1 and CDR2 sequences are SQVTM and ANQGSEA. The CDR3 length is 15 residues. Losses at the gene ends were 6 bases for V and 4 bases for J; bases not matched to a gene: 8. The CDR3 DNA sequence: TGCAGCGTCGCGGCCGGGACTAGCGGTTACAATGAGCAGTTCTTC. This sequence encodes CSVAAGTSGYNEQFF.

The CDR3 DNA is TGTGCCAGCAGCCCCCCGGACAGGGAAGAGACCCAGTACTTC. Translated, it gives CASSPPDREETQYF. V and J are TRBV7-9 and TRBJ2-5, with 8 bases lining up with TRBD1. From germline, CDR1 is SEHNR and CDR2 FQNEAQ (reference sequence). After removal of 5 bases from V and 3 bases from J, the junction contained 5 bases not matched to a gene. The CDR3 length is 14 residues. The entire variable domain, with the rest obtained from reference TRBV7-9 and TRBJ2-5, is as follows: DTGVSQNPRHKITKRGQNVTFRCDPISEHNRLYWYRQTLGQGPEFLTYFQNEAQLEKSRLLSDRFSAERPKGSFSTLEIQRTEQGDSAMYLCASSPPDREETQYFGPGTRLLVL.

This clone was observed a single time. This sequence joins TRBV7-9 and TRBJ2-5, with 7 bases identical to TRBD2. Per germline, CDR1 SEHNR and CDR2 FQNEAQ (reference sequence). V gave up 5 bases and J gave up 5 bases; unmatched junction bases: 14. This CDR3 region has 16 residues. CDR3 coding DNA: TGTGCCAGCAGCCGCACACCCCCCAGCGGGATTGAGACCCAGTACTTC. As protein: CASSRTPPSGIETQYF.

The chain combines TRBV15 with TRBJ1-4; D gene uncertain. Germline lookup yields CDR1 LNHNV and CDR2 YYDKDF (reference sequence). The CDR3 loop spans 15 amino acids. Between the trimmed V and J ends, which lost 0 bases and 4 bases, there was a span of 9 bases. CDR3 amino acids: CATSRDPRLNEKLFF. The CDR3 DNA sequence: TGTGCCACCAGCAGAGATCCCCGGCTTAATGAAAAACTGTTTTTT.

Comment on this clone: Only one base separates this from a far larger clonotype, so it likely reflects a read error. This sample also contains other DNA sequences that code for the same CDR3. The chain links TRBV29-1 to TRBJ2-7; 9 nucleotides line up with TRBD1. The CDR3 length is 13 residues. V gave up 7 bases and J gave up 5 bases; unmatched junction bases: 9. Germline CDR1 and CDR2: SQVTM and ANQGSEA. The CDR3, as DNA: TGCAGCGCCACGGGACAGGGAGGGCACGAGCAGTACTTC. Translation gives CSATGQGGHEQYF.

The chain recombines TRBV15 with TRBJ1-2, with TRBD1 matching 8 bases. From germline, CDR1 is LNHNV and CDR2 YYDKDF (reference sequence). V shed 0 bases and J 7 bases; nucleotides not matched to a gene: 7. The CDR3 consists of 15 residues. CDR3 DNA: TGTGCCACCAGCAGAGATCGGGGCAGGGGGCCTGGCTACACCTTC. Amino acid sequence: CATSRDRGRGPGYTF.

The gene calls are TRBV18 and TRBJ2-7; D is uncertain. From germline, CDR1 is KGHSH and CDR2 LQKENI. The germline V and J ends were trimmed by 6 bases and 5 bases, with 20 bases remaining between them. The length of the CDR3 is 15 residues. The CDR3 DNA is TGTGCCAGCTCCGTCCAACCCCCTGATTTGGACGAGCAGTACTTC. Translated, it gives CASSVQPPDLDEQYF. Using reference TRBV18 and TRBJ2-7 for the parts outside the CDR3, the full variable domain is NAGVMQNPRHLVRRRGQEARLRCSPMKGHSHVYWYRQLPEEGLKFMVYLQKENIIDESGMPKERFSAEFPKEGPSILRIQQVVRGDSAAYFCASSVQPPDLDEQYFGPGTRLTVT.

This clone was seen only a few times. The chain joins TRBV21-1 to TRBJ1-2; TRBD1 is the table's D call, not checked against the DNA. TRBV21-1 is designated a pseudogene. The CDR3 covers 14 residues. In DNA, the CDR3 is TGTGCCAGCAGCCCATCCGGGACAAACTATGGCTACACCTTC. Protein: CASSPSGTNYGYTF.